This entry concerns a single TCR beta chain. TCRdb's table, derived via immunoSEQ multiplex PCR, lists solely in-frame clones and lacks some. The table lists 150,000 to 200,000 clones, 70% to 85% of them singletons. This entry comes from a study of blood T cell repertoires in COVID-19. About the study: PBMCs, B-cell-depleted T cells, or T cells were the source of the cDNA or gDNA that made up the material.

This receptor was taken from a woman between 55 and 75 years old with acute COVID-19. The sequencing sample was made of PBMCs or T cells enriched from blood (not recorded which).

CDR3 sequence (DNA): TGTGCCAGCAGCCCCCGACAGGGCAGGCTCGAAAAACTGTTTTTT. It is translated as CASSPRQGRLEKLFF. The chain employs TRBV3-1 (or the pseudogene TRBV3-2) and TRBJ1-4, with 7 bases matching TRBD1. This CDR3 comprises 15 residues. Germline CDR1 reads LGHDT; CDR2 reads YNNKEL (reference sequence). The ends lost 4 bases at V and 8 bases at J; junction bases unmatched: 10.